This T cell receptor beta chain was captured in a study of T-cell memory formation after mild COVID-19. Across the whole study: TCR clusters showed largely donor specificity. Study results and limitations: Cross-reactive memory appears to have joined, as suggested by some responding clones showing up in pre-infection memory. Confirmation of SARS-CoV-2 specificity was lacking for second-wave clones peaking day 37. Clones which contracted sat mainly in CM and EM if CD4+, and in EMRA if CD8+.

TCRdb called the 5' RACE reads again in MiXCR, with one record for every CDR3 protein. The data show about 470,000 distinct CDR3 sequences, roughly 23% seen once. Note on this clonotype: Antigen specificity is unknown.

V lost 0 bases and J 0 bases, leaving 17 bases between the germline ends. This CDR3 region has 18 residues. The V gene's germline CDR1 is DFQATT and CDR2 SNEGSKA (reference sequence). The specimen was PBMCs or a T cell subset sorted from them (not recorded which). The genes are TRBV20-1 and TRBJ1-4, with a possible D match to TRBD1 (5 bases). The sequence came from an adult woman who had mild COVID-19 (a few samples of this study predate the infection). Cell type and time point are not known. The CDR3 DNA reads as TGCAGTGCTAGAGACCTGTTAGGCCAGGGAACAACTAATGAAAAACTGTTTTTT. This translates into CSARDLLGQGTTNEKLFF.